This T cell receptor beta chain came from a study of T cell responses to AZD1222 COVID-19 vaccine. Findings of the study overall: Spike as a whole was targeted by vaccine-associated CD4 TCRs, dominant at 160-218 and 743-854. Targets within unmutated variant regions were reportedly found for nearly half of spike-specific TCRs.

Only in-frame clones appear in the TCRdb table, and some are missing; sequencing was by immunoSEQ multiplex PCR. The sample lists about 130,000 clones, about 91% seen once, with about 1.9% in the top ten. Per the germline V gene, CDR1 is MDHEN and CDR2 is SYDVKM. Deletions cut 3 bases from V and 16 bases from J, with 19 bases between. The CDR3 contains 13 residues. As concerns this clone: Its antigen is unknown.

Here the sequenced sample was peripheral blood, taken on day 0 of AZD1222 vaccination. The source is an adult in good health. The chain has TRBV28 and TRBJ2-1; D tentatively reads TRBD1 or TRBD2 (6 bases each). CDR3: CASSLRDTLNGFF. CDR3 coding DNA: TGTGCCAGCAGTTTGCGGGACACACTTAACGGATTCTTC.